Listed below are T cell receptor beta chains from one sample, sequenced in a study of spatial heterogeneity in lung cancer. TCRdb itself ran the 5' RACE reads through MiXCR, one entry per CDR3 protein. The table lists fewer than 6,000 distinct CDR3 sequences, more than 20% of them singletons. The input for sequencing was lung tumor tissue, taken at surgery. The receptors derive from a male donor with early-stage non-small cell lung cancer. The CDR3 runs from the conserved cysteine through the conserved F or W. The D gene is left open where the match is weak. Clone size is given for some rows only: seen once, a few or many times, or a class if the clone is expanded.

v_gene	j_gene	d_gene	abundance	CDR3aa	CDR3nt
TRBV7-2	TRBJ2-7	NA	NA	CASSTRGNEQYF	TGTGCCAGCAGCACTAGGGGTAACGAGCAGTACTTC
TRBV10-3	TRBJ1-1	TRBD1	medium-sized	CAISLTGESEAFF	TGTGCCATCAGTTTAACAGGGGAGTCTGAAGCTTTCTTT
TRBV5-1	TRBJ2-3	NA	NA	CASSPEGAGFDTQYF	TGCGCCAGCAGCCCGGAAGGGGCCGGTTTTGATACGCAGTATTTT
TRBV6-1	TRBJ1-1	NA	medium-sized	CASSVTDNTEAFF	TGTGCCAGCAGTGTGACAGATAACACTGAAGCTTTCTTT
TRBV29-1	TRBJ2-6	NA	NA	CSAGTAGANVLTF	TGCAGCGCCGGGACGGCTGGGGCCAACGTCCTGACTTTC
TRBV12-3/TRBV12-4	TRBJ1-5	NA	NA	CASTPGFYQPQHF	TGTGCCAGCACCCCAGGGTTTTATCAGCCCCAGCATTTT
TRBV5-1	TRBJ1-6	NA	medium-sized	CASSLALAGQGSPLHF	TGCGCCAGCAGCTTGGCCTTGGCAGGGCAGGGTTCACCCCTCCACTTT
TRBV18	TRBJ1-3	NA	medium-sized	CASSPWEQVSGNTIYF	TGTGCCAGCTCACCATGGGAACAGGTCTCTGGAAACACCATATATTTT
TRBV29-1	TRBJ2-1	TRBD2	NA	CSVGTSGNEQFF	TGCAGCGTTGGGACTAGCGGGAATGAGCAGTTCTTC
TRBV5-5	TRBJ2-7	TRBD2	NA	CASSKTSAPYEQYF	TGTGCCAGCAGCAAGACTAGCGCTCCCTACGAGCAGTACTTC
TRBV18	TRBJ1-5	NA	NA	CASSSEDNQPQHF	TGTGCCAGCTCATCAGAAGATAATCAGCCCCAGCATTTT
TRBV7-9	TRBJ2-2	NA	many	CASSPPGRNTGELFF	TGTGCCAGCAGCCCCCCCGGGAGGAACACCGGGGAGCTGTTTTTT
TRBV6-6	TRBJ2-3	NA	NA	CASSIISPHTQYF	TGTGCCAGCAGCATCATCAGCCCCCATACGCAGTATTTT
TRBV2	TRBJ2-1	TRBD1	medium-sized	CASSAQGTGAQEQFF	TGTGCCAGCAGTGCACAAGGGACAGGGGCCCAAGAGCAGTTCTTC
TRBV29-1	TRBJ2-7	NA	medium-sized	CSVEGFSYEQYF	TGCAGCGTTGAGGGATTCTCCTACGAGCAGTACTTC
TRBV3-1	TRBJ1-2	NA	few	CASSKAQGSGRYGYTF	TGTGCCAGCAGCAAGGCCCAGGGATCGGGTCGCTATGGCTACACCTTC
TRBV10-1	TRBJ2-1	NA	many	CASSSLWTGPGGNEQFF	TGCGCCAGCAGTTCACTCTGGACAGGTCCCGGGGGCAATGAGCAGTTCTTC
TRBV12-3/TRBV12-4	TRBJ2-6	NA	NA	CASSLGLGANVLTF	TGTGCCAGCAGTTTGGGGTTAGGGGCCAACGTCCTGACTTTC
TRBV5-4	TRBJ2-1	NA	few	CASSLGGDSTYNEQFF	TGTGCCAGCAGCTTGGGGGGGGACAGCACCTACAATGAGCAGTTCTTC
TRBV6-1	TRBJ2-3	NA	NA	CASSDLQAVGTDTQYF	TGTGCCAGCAGTGACTTGCAGGCCGTAGGCACAGATACGCAGTATTTT
TRBV7-3	TRBJ2-5	TRBD1	large	CASSPKDRDGGETQYF	TGTGCCAGCAGCCCCAAGGACAGGGATGGGGGAGAGACCCAGTACTTC
TRBV29-1	TRBJ2-5	NA	NA	CSVARLRQETQYF	TGCAGCGTTGCTCGACTGCGGCAAGAGACCCAGTACTTC
TRBV3-1	TRBJ1-4	NA	few	CASSPHSYRGGEEKLFF	TGTGCCAGCAGCCCGCATTCTTACAGAGGGGGGGAGGAAAAACTGTTTTTT
TRBV14	TRBJ1-1	NA	medium-sized	CASSARMNTEAFF	TGTGCCAGTTCGGCCCGCATGAACACTGAAGCTTTCTTT
TRBV6-5	TRBJ2-4	TRBD2	NA	CASSNRGGDLAKNIQYF	TGTGCCAGCAGTAACCGGGGGGGGGACCTAGCCAAAAACATTCAGTACTTC
TRBV11-2	TRBJ2-6	NA	medium-sized	CASSSGGSSSGANVLTF	TGTGCCAGCAGCTCGGGCGGTTCGTCATCTGGGGCCAACGTCCTGACTTTC
TRBV10-2	TRBJ1-1	NA	medium-sized	CASSDFRQNTEAFF	TGCGCCAGCAGTGATTTCCGGCAGAACACTGAAGCTTTCTTT
TRBV9	TRBJ1-1	NA	medium-sized	CASSVDLTNTEAFF	TGTGCCAGCAGCGTAGATCTCACCAACACTGAAGCTTTCTTT
TRBV7-6	TRBJ2-1	NA	few	CASSRTASSYNEQFF	TGTGCCAGCAGCCGGACGGCGAGCTCCTACAATGAGCAGTTCTTC
TRBV28	TRBJ2-5	NA	few	CASSSPGRAGQETQYF	TGTGCCAGCAGTTCTCCAGGTCGCGCGGGGCAAGAGACCCAGTACTTC
TRBV7-6	TRBJ2-7	TRBD1	medium-sized	CASTPGAGGLYEQYF	TGTGCCAGCACCCCGGGAGCAGGGGGCCTCTACGAGCAGTACTTC
TRBV4-3	TRBJ2-1	NA	NA	CASSSGSSSYNEQFF	TGCGCCAGCAGCTCCGGGAGCTCCTCCTACAATGAGCAGTTCTTC
TRBV18	TRBJ2-7	NA	NA	CASSPPDRPGREQYF	TGTGCCAGCTCACCACCGGACAGACCGGGACGGGAGCAGTACTTC
TRBV12-3/TRBV12-4	TRBJ1-4	NA	NA	CASSPGQRWNEKLFF	TGTGCCAGCAGTCCCGGACAAAGGTGGAATGAAAAACTGTTTTTT
TRBV5-4	TRBJ2-3	TRBD2	medium-sized	CASSLNSGRVTDTQYF	TGTGCCAGCAGCTTGAATAGCGGGAGAGTCACAGATACGCAGTATTTT
TRBV18	TRBJ2-5	NA	NA	CASSPPEETQYF	TGTGCCAGCTCACCACCTGAAGAGACCCAGTACTTC